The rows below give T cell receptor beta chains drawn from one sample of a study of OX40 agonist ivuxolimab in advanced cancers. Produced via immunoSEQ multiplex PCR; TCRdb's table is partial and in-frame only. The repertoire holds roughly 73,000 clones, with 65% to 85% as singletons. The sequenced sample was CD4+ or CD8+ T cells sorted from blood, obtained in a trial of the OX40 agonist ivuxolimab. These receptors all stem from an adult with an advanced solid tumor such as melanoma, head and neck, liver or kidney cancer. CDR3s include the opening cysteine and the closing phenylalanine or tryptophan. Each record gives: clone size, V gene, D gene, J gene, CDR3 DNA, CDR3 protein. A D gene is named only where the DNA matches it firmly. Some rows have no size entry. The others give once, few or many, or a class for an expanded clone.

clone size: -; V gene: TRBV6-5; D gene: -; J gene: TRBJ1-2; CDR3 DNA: TGTGCCAGCAGTCAGACAGGTGGGGTCTATGGCTACACCTTC; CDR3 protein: CASSQTGGVYGYTF
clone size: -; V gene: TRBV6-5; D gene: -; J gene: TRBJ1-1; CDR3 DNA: TGTGCCAGCAGTTACTCGGATGTTACAGGGGAAGCTTTCTTT; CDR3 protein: CASSYSDVTGEAFF
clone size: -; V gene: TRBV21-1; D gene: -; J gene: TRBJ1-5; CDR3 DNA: TGTGCCAGAACGCCGGGAATGCATTTT; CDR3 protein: CARTPGMHF
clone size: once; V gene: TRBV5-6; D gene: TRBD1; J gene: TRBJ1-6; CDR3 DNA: TGTGCCAGCAGCCCGGAGGGACAGAGCAAAAATTCACCCCTCCACTTT; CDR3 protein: CASSPEGQSKNSPLHF
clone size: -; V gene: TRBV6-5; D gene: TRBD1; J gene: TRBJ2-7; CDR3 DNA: TGTGCCAGCATCCTCCGGGACAGGGGTTACGAGCAGTACTTC; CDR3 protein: CASILRDRGYEQYF
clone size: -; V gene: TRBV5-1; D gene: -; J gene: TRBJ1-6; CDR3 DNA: TGCGCCAGCAGAGGGGCCGGCATACTTTCACCCCTCCACTTT; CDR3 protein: CASRGAGILSPLHF
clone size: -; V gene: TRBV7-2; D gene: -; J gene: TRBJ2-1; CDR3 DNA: TGTGCCAGCAGCATACCAGGGGCGGTGAATGAGCAGTTCTTC; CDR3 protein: CASSIPGAVNEQFF
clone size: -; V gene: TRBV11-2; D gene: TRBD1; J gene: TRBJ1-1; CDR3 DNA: TGTGCCAGCAGCTTAGAACTAGGGGGCGGTGAAGCTTTCTTT; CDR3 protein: CASSLELGGGEAFF
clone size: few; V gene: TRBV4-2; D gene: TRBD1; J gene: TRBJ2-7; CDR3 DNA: TGTGCCAGCAGCCACCCGGGACAGGGGACCGAGCAGTACTTC; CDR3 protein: CASSHPGQGTEQYF
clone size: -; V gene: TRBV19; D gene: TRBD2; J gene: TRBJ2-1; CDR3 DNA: TGTGCCAGCGGCACTAGCGGCAATGAGCAGTTCTTC; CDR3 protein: CASGTSGNEQFF
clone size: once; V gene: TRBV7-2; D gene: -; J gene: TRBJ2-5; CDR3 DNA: TGTGCCAGCAGCTTAGGTACAGGAGATATCTACCAAGAGACCCAGTACTTC; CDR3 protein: CASSLGTGDIYQETQYF
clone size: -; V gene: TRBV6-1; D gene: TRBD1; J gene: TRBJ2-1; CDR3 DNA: TGTGCCAGCAGTTTAAGGGGGACAGGGACTAACGAGCAGTTCTTC; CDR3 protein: CASSLRGTGTNEQFF
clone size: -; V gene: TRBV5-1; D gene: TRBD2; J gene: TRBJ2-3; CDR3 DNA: TGCGCCAGCAGCTTGGGACTAGCGGGGGGTCAGTATACGCAGTATTTT; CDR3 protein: CASSLGLAGGQYTQYF
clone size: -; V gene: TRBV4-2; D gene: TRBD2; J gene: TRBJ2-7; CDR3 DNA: TGTGCCAGCAGCGAGGGACTAGCGGGGTTTAATTTCTACTTC; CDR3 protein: CASSEGLAGFNFYF
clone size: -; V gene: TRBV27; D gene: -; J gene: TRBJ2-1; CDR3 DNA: TGTGCCAGCACCCTGACGATTACCTCCTACAATGAGCAGTTCTTC; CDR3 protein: CASTLTITSYNEQFF
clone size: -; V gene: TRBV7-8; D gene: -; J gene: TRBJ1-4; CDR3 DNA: TGTGCCAGCAGCTTAAAGGACAGCCGAAATGAAAAACTGTTTTTT; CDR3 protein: CASSLKDSRNEKLFF
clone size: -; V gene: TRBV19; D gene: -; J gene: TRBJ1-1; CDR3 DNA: TGTGCCAGTTGCCGGTCGGTCGGCACTGAAGCTTTCTTT; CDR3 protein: CASCRSVGTEAFF
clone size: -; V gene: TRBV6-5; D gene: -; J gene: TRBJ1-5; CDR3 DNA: TGTGCCAGCAGTTACGAGGGACACCCTAGCAATCAGCCCCAGCATTTT; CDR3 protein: CASSYEGHPSNQPQHF
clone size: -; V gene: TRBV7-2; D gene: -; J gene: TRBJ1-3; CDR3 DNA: TGTGCCAGCAGCTTAGAAACCAGCTCTGGAAACACCATATATTTT; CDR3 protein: CASSLETSSGNTIYF
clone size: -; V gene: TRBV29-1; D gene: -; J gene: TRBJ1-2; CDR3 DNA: TGCAGCGTTGAAGTAGATCTCAGGGGCTACACCTTC; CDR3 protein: CSVEVDLRGYTF
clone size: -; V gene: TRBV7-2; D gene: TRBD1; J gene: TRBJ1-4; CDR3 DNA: TGTGCCAGCAGCTTGGACAGGGCCCTTAGGGCGACCAAACTGTTTTTT; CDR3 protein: CASSLDRALRATKLFF
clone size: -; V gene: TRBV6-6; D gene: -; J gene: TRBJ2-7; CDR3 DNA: TGTGCCAGCAGTGCAATCTCCTACGAGCAGTACTTC; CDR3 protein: CASSAISYEQYF
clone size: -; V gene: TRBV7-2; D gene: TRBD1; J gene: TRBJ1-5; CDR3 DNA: TGTGCCAGCAGCATCGGACAGGGACGCAATCAGCCCCAGCATTTT; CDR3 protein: CASSIGQGRNQPQHF
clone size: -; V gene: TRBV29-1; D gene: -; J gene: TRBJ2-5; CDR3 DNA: TGCAGCATTAAAATAGGGGTTCTCGTAGAGACCCAGTACTTC; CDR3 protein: CSIKIGVLVETQYF
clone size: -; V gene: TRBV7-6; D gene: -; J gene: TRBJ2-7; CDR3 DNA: TGTGCCAGCAGCCCCCAGGAGAACTACGAGCAGTACTTC; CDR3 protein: CASSPQENYEQYF
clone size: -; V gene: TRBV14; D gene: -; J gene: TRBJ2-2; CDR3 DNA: TGTGCCAGCAGCCAAGTTGTGAACACCGGGGAGCTGTTTTTT; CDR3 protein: CASSQVVNTGELFF
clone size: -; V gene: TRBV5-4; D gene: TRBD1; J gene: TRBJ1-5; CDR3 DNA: TGTGCCAGCAGCTTCGGTGCTACAGGGGGGTATCAGCCCCAGCATTTT; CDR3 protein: CASSFGATGGYQPQHF
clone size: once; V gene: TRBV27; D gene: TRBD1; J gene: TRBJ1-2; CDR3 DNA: TGTGCCAGCAGTCCCGCAGGGGGCGTTGATGGCTACACCTTC; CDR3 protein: CASSPAGGVDGYTF
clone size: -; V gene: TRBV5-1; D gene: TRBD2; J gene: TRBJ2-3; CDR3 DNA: TGCGCCAGCAGCACTAGCGGGGTGGGCACAGATACGCAGTATTTT; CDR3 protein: CASSTSGVGTDTQYF
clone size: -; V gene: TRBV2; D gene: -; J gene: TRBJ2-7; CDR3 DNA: TGTGCCAGGGACACCGGCTACGAGCAGTACTTC; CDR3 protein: CARDTGYEQYF
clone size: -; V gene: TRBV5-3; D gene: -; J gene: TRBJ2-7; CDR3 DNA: TGTGCCAGAAGCCTGACGTGGCCCGAGCAGTACTTC; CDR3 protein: CARSLTWPEQYF
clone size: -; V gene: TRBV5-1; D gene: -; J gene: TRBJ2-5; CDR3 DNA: TGCGCCAGCAGCTTGGAACAGGACCAAGAGACCCAGTACTTC; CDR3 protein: CASSLEQDQETQYF
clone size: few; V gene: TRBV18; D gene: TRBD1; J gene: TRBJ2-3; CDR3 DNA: TGTGCCAGCTCACCGGCAGGGGGCGAGGACTCTCAAAACACAGATACGCAGTATTTT; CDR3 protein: CASSPAGGEDSQNTDTQYF
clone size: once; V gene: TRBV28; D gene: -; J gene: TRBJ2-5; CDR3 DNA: TGTGCCAGCAGGAGGGGGAAAGAGACCCAGTACTTC; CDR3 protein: CASRRGKETQYF
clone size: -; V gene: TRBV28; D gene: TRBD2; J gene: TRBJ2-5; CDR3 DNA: TGTGCCAGCAGTTTAGCTAGCGGGGGGCAAGAGACCCAGTACTTC; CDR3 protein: CASSLASGGQETQYF
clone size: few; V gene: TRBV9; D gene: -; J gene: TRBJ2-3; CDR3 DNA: TGTGCCAGCAGCGTAGATGCGGGTCAAGCCCATACGCAGTATTTT; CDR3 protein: CASSVDAGQAHTQYF
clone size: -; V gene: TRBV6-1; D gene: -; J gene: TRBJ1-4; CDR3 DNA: TGTGCCAGCAGTGGTGAGGACAGAAGGAATGAAAAACTGTTTTTT; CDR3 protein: CASSGEDRRNEKLFF
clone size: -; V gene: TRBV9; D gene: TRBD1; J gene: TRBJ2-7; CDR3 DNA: TGTGCCAGCAGCGAGGGGCGTCAGGGGGTTTCCTACGAGCAGTACTTC; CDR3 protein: CASSEGRQGVSYEQYF
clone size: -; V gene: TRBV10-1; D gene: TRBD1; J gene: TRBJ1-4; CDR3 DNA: TGCGCCAGCAGTGAAGGACAGGGTTATAATGAAAAACTGTTTTTT; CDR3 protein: CASSEGQGYNEKLFF
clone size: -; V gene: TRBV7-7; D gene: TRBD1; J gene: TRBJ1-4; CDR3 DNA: TGTGCCAGCAGACATGGGACAGGGGGAAATGAAAAACTGTTTTTT; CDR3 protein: CASRHGTGGNEKLFF
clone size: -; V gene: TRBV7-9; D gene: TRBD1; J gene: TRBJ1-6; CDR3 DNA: TGTGCCAGCAGCCTAGACCCAGGGGGCTCACCCCTCCACTTT; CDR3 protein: CASSLDPGGSPLHF
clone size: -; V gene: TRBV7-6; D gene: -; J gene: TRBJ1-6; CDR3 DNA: TGTGCCAGCAGCCGGACAGCGGATAATTCACCCCTCCACTTT; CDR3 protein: CASSRTADNSPLHF
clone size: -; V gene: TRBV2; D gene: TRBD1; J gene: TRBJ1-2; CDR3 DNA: TGTGCCAGCAGTCGACAGGGGGTTAGCTATGGCTACACCTTC; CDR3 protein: CASSRQGVSYGYTF
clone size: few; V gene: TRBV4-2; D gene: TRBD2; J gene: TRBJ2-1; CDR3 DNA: TGTGCCAGCAGCCTCGCGGGAGCGGGGGCCTACAATGAGCAGTTCTTC; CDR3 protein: CASSLAGAGAYNEQFF
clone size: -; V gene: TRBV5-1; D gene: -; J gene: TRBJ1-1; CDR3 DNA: TGCGCCAGCAGCACCGACGGGAACACTGAAGCTTTCTTT; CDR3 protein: CASSTDGNTEAFF
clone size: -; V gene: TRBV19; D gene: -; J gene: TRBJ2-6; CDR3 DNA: TGTGCCAGCAGGAGAGATACTGGGGCCAACGTCCTGACTTTC; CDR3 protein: CASRRDTGANVLTF
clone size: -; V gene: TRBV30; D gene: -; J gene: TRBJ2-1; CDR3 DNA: TGTGCCTGGAGTCCACTAGACAATGAGCAGTTCTTC; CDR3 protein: CAWSPLDNEQFF
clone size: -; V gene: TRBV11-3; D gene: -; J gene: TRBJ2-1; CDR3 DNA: TGTGCCACTAGTAGGGAGTCCTACAATGAGCAGTTCTTC; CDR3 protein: CATSRESYNEQFF
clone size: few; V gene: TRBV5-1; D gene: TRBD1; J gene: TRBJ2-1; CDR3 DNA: TGCGCCAGCAGCAGACGGGGACAGGGTCATAATGAGCAGTTCTTC; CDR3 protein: CASSRRGQGHNEQFF
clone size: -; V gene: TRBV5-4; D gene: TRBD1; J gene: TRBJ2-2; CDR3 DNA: TGTGCCAGCAGCAATGGACAGGGGGTTGGGGAGCTGTTTTTT; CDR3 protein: CASSNGQGVGELFF
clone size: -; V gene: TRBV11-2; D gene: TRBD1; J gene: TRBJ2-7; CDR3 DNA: TGTGCCAGCAGCCGGGACAGGGGCTACGAGCAGTACTTC; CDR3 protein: CASSRDRGYEQYF
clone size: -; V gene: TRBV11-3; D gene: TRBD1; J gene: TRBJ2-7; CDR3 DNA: TGTGCCAGCAGCTCGGGACAGGGGAAACACTACGAGCAGTACTTC; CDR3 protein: CASSSGQGKHYEQYF
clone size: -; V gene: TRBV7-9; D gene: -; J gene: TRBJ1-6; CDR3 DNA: TGTGCCAGCAGCTTAGGCGGGTCGGCCTTAAATTCACCCCTCCACTTT; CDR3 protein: CASSLGGSALNSPLHF
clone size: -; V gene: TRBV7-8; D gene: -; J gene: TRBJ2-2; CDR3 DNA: TGTGCCAGCAGCTTTCGCAGGGACACCGGGGAGCTGTTTTTT; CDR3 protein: CASSFRRDTGELFF
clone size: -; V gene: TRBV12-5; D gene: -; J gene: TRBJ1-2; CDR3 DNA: TGTGCTAGTGGTTCCGGAGAGGCTGGTTATGGCTACACCTTC; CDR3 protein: CASGSGEAGYGYTF
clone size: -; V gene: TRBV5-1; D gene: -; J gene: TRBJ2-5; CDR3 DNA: TGCGCCAGCAGCACGCGGACACGAACCGGGGAGACCCAGTACTTC; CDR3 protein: CASSTRTRTGETQYF
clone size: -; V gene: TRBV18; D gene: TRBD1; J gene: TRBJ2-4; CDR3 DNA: TGTGCCAGCTCACCAAGGGGACTTGGACAGGGAAAAAACATTCAGTACTTC; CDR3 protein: CASSPRGLGQGKNIQYF
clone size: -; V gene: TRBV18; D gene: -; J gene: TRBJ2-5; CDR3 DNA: TGTGCCAGCTCACCAGTAGGGTACCAAGAGACCCAGTACTTC; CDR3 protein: CASSPVGYQETQYF